This T cell receptor (beta chain) derives from a study of T cells after yellow fever vaccination. This clonotype came up a few times. CDR3 length equals 14 residues. Germline CDR1 reads DFQATT; CDR2 reads SNEGSKA (reference sequence). The V and J ends lost 2 bases and 5 bases, in that order; junction bases with no gene match: 3. TCRdb redid the calling of the 5' RACE reads with MiXCR, one entry per CDR3 protein. Of 150,000 to 200,000 distinct CDR3 sequences listed, around 9.3% were seen once; the top ten hold roughly 40%. The specimen was CD8+ T cells sorted from PBMCs, collected 45 days after the yellow fever booster vaccination. This TCR derives from a man aged 18 to 29 who received the YFV17D yellow fever vaccine. This sequence joins TRBV20-1 and TRBJ1-6; TRBD1 agrees at 7 bases. The CDR3: CSARLQGNNSPLHF. For the CDR3, the DNA is TGCAGTGCTAGACTACAGGGGAATAATTCACCCCTCCACTTT.